This T cell receptor beta chain was sequenced in a study of blood T cell repertoires in COVID-19. Turning to the study itself: From the United States, Italy and Spain came samples of acute and convalescent COVID-19. T cells, B-cell-depleted T cells, or PBMCs supplied cDNA or gDNA.

The germline V gene has CDR1 DFQATT and CDR2 SNEGSKA (reference sequence). V lost 7 bases and J lost 5; bases outside the gene matches: 1. This CDR3 is built from 11 residues. Original methodology: Estimation of nucleated cell counts relied on the amplification of reference gene primers. The method was immunoSEQ multiplex PCR; TCRdb's version includes in-frame clones alone and lacks a portion of them. The DNA was the basis for D and trimming; V, J and clone size are from that table. Of 85,000 to 95,000 clones in the sample, about 88% were seen once. The sequenced material came from peripheral blood. The rearrangement joins TRBV20-1 to TRBJ1-1; 10 bases agree with TRBD1. The origin of this receptor is a woman older than 75 with acute or convalescent COVID-19. The DNA for the CDR3 is TGCAGTGGACAGGGGGCGACTGAAGCTTTCTTT. The encoded protein is CSGQGATEAFF.